The 26 T cell receptor beta chains given below trace back to one sample, sequenced in a study of blood T cell repertoires in COVID-19. Sequenced by immunoSEQ multiplex PCR; TCRdb stores in-frame clones only, minus some. The table shows roughly 180,000 clones, with roughly 84% occurring only once. Specimen: peripheral blood. These receptors all come from a man aged 55 to 70 who had recovered from COVID-19.

This chain uses TRBV21-1 with TRBJ2-3; TRBD1, the table's D call, lacks a check against the DNA. TRBV21-1 is deemed a pseudogene. The CDR3 sequence is 23 residues long. CDR3 sequence: CASSNRDRVFWAVPRGHTDTQYF. The CDR3 DNA sequence: TGTGCCAGCAGCAACCGGGACAGGGTGTTTTGGGCTGTCCCTCGGGGGCACACAGATACGCAGTATTTT.

This chain connects TRBV5-6 to TRBJ1-6; 12 bases line up with TRBD1. The ends lost 2 bases at V and 9 bases at J; junction bases unmatched: 3. CDR1 is SGHDT, CDR2 YYEEEE, per germline. The CDR3 is 15 amino acids. Here the CDR3 reads CASSFGTGGSSPLHF. The CDR3 DNA sequence: TGTGCCAGCAGCTTCGGGACAGGGGGCAGTTCACCCCTCCACTTT.

This clone was recorded once. V usage is TRBV6-5 and J usage is TRBJ1-2, with TRBD1 matching over 9 bases. The V and J ends lost 1 base and 4 bases, in that order; junction bases with no gene match: 4. The CDR3 is made up of 15 amino acids. The germline CDR1 and CDR2 sequences are MNHEY and SVGAGI. The CDR3 here is CASSYLGQGSYGYTF. In nucleotides, the CDR3 is TGTGCCAGCAGTTACTTGGGACAGGGAAGCTATGGCTACACCTTC.

This rearrangement joins TRBV4-1 to TRBJ2-1, with a tentative D call TRBD1 (6 bases). Looked up from germline, CDR1 is MGHRA and CDR2 is YSYEKL. V was pared by 4 bases and J by 7 bases, with 23 bases between. The CDR3 is 17 amino acids. DNA for the CDR3: TGCGCCAGCAGCCGACTAACGGGGCAGGCGAGGGGGAATGAGCAGTTCTTC. This translates into CASSRLTGQARGNEQFF.

This chain connects TRBV19 to TRBJ2-3; tentative D call: TRBD2 (5 bases). Per germline, CDR1 LNHDA and CDR2 SQIVND (reference sequence). The CDR3 is 14 amino acids. Trimming stripped 5 bases from V and 2 bases from J, with 11 bases between. The CDR3 coding sequence is TGTGCCAGTAGTTCTCAGCGGTTCACAGATACGCAGTATTTT. This encodes CASSSQRFTDTQYF. Based on the CDR3 plus reference TRBV19 and TRBJ2-3, the full variable domain is DGGITQSPKYLFRKEGQNVTLSCEQNLNHDAMYWYRQDPGQGLRLIYYSQIVNDFQKGDIAEGYSVSREKKESFPLTVTSAQKNPTAFYLCASSSQRFTDTQYFGPGTRLTVL.

The V call is TRBV5-6, the J call TRBJ2-3, with 12 nucleotides matching TRBD2. Germline CDR1 SGHDT, CDR2 YYEEEE. The length of the CDR3 is 15 residues. V lost 4 bases to trimming and J lost 8 bases; unmatched junction nucleotides: 8. This CDR3 reads CASSPSSGGAFTQYF. DNA for the CDR3: TGTGCCAGCAGCCCCTCTAGCGGGGGGGCCTTTACGCAGTATTTT.

The CDR3 DNA follows: TGTGCCTGGAGTTCCCCGGGACTTACTAACTATGGCTACACCTTC. Encoded protein: CAWSSPGLTNYGYTF. The chain has TRBV30 and TRBJ1-2; D perhaps matches TRBD1 (5 bases). In germline, CDR1 is GTSNPN, CDR2 SVGIG (reference sequence). The germline V and J ends were trimmed by 2 bases and 0 bases, with 13 bases remaining between them. This CDR3 comprises 15 residues.

V is TRBV11-3 and J is TRBJ2-1; 12 nucleotides agree with TRBD2. Germline V gene data show CDR1 as SGHNT and CDR2 as YENEEA. The CDR3 covers 18 residues. V was clipped by 1 base and J by 0 bases; unmatched bases: 4. The CDR3 protein is CASSLASGGAPSYNEQFF. The DNA for the CDR3 is TGTGCCAGCAGCTTAGCTAGCGGGGGGGCCCCCTCCTACAATGAGCAGTTCTTC.

The J gene is TRBJ2-7, the V gene TRBV30, with 7 bases fitting TRBD1. Germline trimming cut 0 bases from V and 3 bases from J; bases unmatched to any gene: 5. Per germline, CDR1 GTSNPN and CDR2 SVGIG (reference sequence). The CDR3 consists of 14 residues. The CDR3 is CAWSVTRGNYEQYF. CDR3 sequence (DNA): TGTGCCTGGAGTGTGACCAGGGGGAACTACGAGCAGTACTTC.

This CDR3 is CASRISGAETQYF. The CDR3 coding sequence is TGTGCCAGCAGGATTAGCGGGGCAGAGACCCAGTACTTC. The V and J genes are TRBV7-9 and TRBJ2-5; TRBD2 aligns across 8 bases. Germline V lookup: CDR1 SEHNR, CDR2 FQNEAQ (reference sequence). The CDR3 totals 13 residues. Trimming at V came to 6 bases and at J to 4 bases, leaving 4 bases not matched to a gene.

The chain's CDR3 is CASSLPGETQYF. The CDR3 region has the DNA TGTGCCAGCAGCTTACCAGGAGAGACCCAGTACTTC. The rearrangement links TRBV7-2 to TRBJ2-5; D uncertain. V lost 2 bases, J lost 4 bases, and 5 bases lay in between. This CDR3 has 12 amino acids. CDR1 SGHTA and CDR2 FQGNSA come from the germline V gene.

The chain uses TRBV4-2 and TRBJ1-6; D may be TRBD1 (6 bases). Germline V gene lookup returns CDR1 LGHNA and CDR2 YNFKEQ. V was clipped by 0 bases and J by 12 bases, with 9 bases between them. This CDR3 region has 13 residues. The CDR3 region has the DNA TGTGCCAGCAGCCAAGACGGGGGGCAACCCCTCCACTTT. This gives the protein CASSQDGGQPLHF.

The rearrangement uses TRBV19 and TRBJ2-1, with 8 bases lining up with TRBD2. Germline assignment: CDR1 LNHDA and CDR2 SQIVND (reference sequence). The CDR3 has 15 residues. J lost 6 bases, V lost 3 bases, and 7 bases had no gene match. CDR3 DNA: TGTGCCAGTAGTATCCGGGGGGGCGATGGCAATGAGCAGTTCTTC. Translated, it gives CASSIRGGDGNEQFF.

This chain connects TRBV6-1 to TRBJ2-5; D unclear. V dropped 2 bases and J dropped 5 bases, with 15 bases sitting between them. The CDR3 totals 15 residues. The germline gives CDR1 MNHNS, CDR2 SASEGT. As DNA, the CDR3 is TGTGCCAGCAGTGAATCTATAACCCAACGCGAGACCCAGTACTTC. The encoded protein is CASSESITQRETQYF.

This chain links TRBV18 with TRBJ2-5; D may be TRBD1 (5 bases). Looked up from germline, CDR1 is KGHSH and CDR2 is LQKENI. There are 15 residues in the CDR3. Trimming pared 5 bases from V and 10 bases from J, leaving 23 bases between. The CDR3 DNA follows: TGTGCCAGCTCAGTAGATGGGCAGGCCAGGGTCGGCCAGTACTTC. Amino acid sequence: CASSVDGQARVGQYF. The whole variable domain, remainder taken from reference TRBV18 and TRBJ2-5, is NAGVMQNPRHLVRRRGQEARLRCSPMKGHSHVYWYRQLPEEGLKFMVYLQKENIIDESGMPKERFSAEFPKEGPSILRIQQVVRGDSAAYFCASSVDGQARVGQYFGPGTRLLVL.

V and J are TRBV7-2 and TRBJ1-1; D ambiguous. The germline V gene encodes CDR1 SGHTA and CDR2 FQGNSA. V gave up 8 bases and J gave up 1 base, with 14 bases separating them. The CDR3 contains 14 residues. The CDR3 bases are TGTGCCAGCCAACCGAGGGTCAGGAACACTGAAGCTTTCTTT. It is translated as CASQPRVRNTEAFF.

The chain is built from TRBV3-1 (or the pseudogene TRBV3-2) and TRBJ2-1; a possible D gene is TRBD2 (5 bases). The CDR3 extends over 15 amino acids. V lost 1 base and J 0 bases, leaving 7 bases between the germline ends. The germline V gene has CDR1 LGHDT and CDR2 YNNKEL (reference sequence). The CDR3 region is CASSQGLSSYNEQFF. DNA of the CDR3: TGTGCCAGCAGCCAAGGACTAAGCTCCTACAATGAGCAGTTCTTC.

V gene TRBV29-1 combines with J gene TRBJ2-5; D may be TRBD2 (7 bases). The CDR3 is made up of 14 amino acids. Germline-derived CDR1 and CDR2 are SQVTM and ANQGSEA. The V end lost 7 bases, the J end lost 5 bases, and 20 bases lay between the germline ends. For the CDR3, the DNA is TGCAGCGCAAGCGGGACACCGAATCGGGAGACCCAGTACTTC. This codes for CSASGTPNRETQYF.

The chain joins TRBV19 to TRBJ2-1; weak D call: TRBD2 (6 bases). The germline gives CDR1 LNHDA, CDR2 SQIVND (reference sequence). The V and J ends lost 4 bases and 10 bases respectively, with 11 bases between them. This CDR3 region has 12 residues. The CDR3 DNA follows: TGTGCCAGTAGTAGCGGGGTGAAGGAGCAGTTCTTC. This codes for CASSSGVKEQFF.

The J gene is TRBJ2-3, the V gene TRBV3-1 (or the pseudogene TRBV3-2); D remains ambiguous. The length of the CDR3 is 13 residues. CDR1 LGHDT and CDR2 YNNKEL come from the germline V gene (reference sequence). V was shortened by 0 bases and J by 11 bases, with 12 bases between the two germline ends. The CDR3 sequence: CASSQEILGGQYF. In nucleotides, the CDR3 is TGTGCCAGCAGCCAAGAAATCCTCGGCGGGCAGTATTTT.

This clone has only a few counts. The V call is TRBV5-1, the J call TRBJ2-2; D remains unclear. Germline-derived CDR1 and CDR2 are SGHRS and YFSETQ. Trimming stripped 3 bases from V and 3 bases from J, with 9 bases between. The CDR3 has 14 residues. CDR3 sequence (DNA): TGCGCCAGCAGCTCGGGTTCTTACACCGGGGAGCTGTTTTTT. Its protein product is CASSSGSYTGELFF. The full variable domain, rest sourced from reference TRBV5-1 and TRBJ2-2, is KAGVTQTPRYLIKTRGQQVTLSCSPISGHRSVSWYQQTPGQGLQFLFEYFSETQRNKGNFPGRFSGRQFSNSRSEMNVSTLELGDSALYLCASSSGSYTGELFFGEGSRLTVL.

The CDR3: CASGRGPQDIQYF. Written as DNA, the CDR3 is TGTGCTAGTGGTAGGGGGCCACAGGACATTCAGTACTTC. The chain couples TRBV12-5 to TRBJ2-4, with 7 bases fitting TRBD1. The length of the CDR3 is 13 residues. Germline CDR1 LGHNT, CDR2 FRNRAP. The V and J ends lost 5 bases and 8 bases, in that order; junction bases with no gene match: 6. Combining the CDR3 with reference TRBV12-5 and TRBJ2-4 gives the whole variable domain DARVTQTPRHKVTEMGQEVTMRCQPILGHNTVFWYRQTMMQGLELLAYFRNRAPLDDSGMPKDRFSAEMPDATLATLKIQPSEPRDSAVYFCASGRGPQDIQYFGAGTRLSVL.

The chain couples TRBV2 to TRBJ2-3, with TRBD2 matching 10 bases. There are 15 residues in the CDR3. The germline gives CDR1 SNHLY, CDR2 FYNNEI. The V segment lost 4 bases and the J segment 6 bases; nucleotides outside the gene matches: 7. DNA for the CDR3: TGTGCCAGCAGTGGAAATAGCGGGGGGCGGGATACGCAGTATTTT. This translates into CASSGNSGGRDTQYF.

The chain combines TRBV11-2 with TRBJ2-5; no definite D call. The CDR3 runs to 13 residues. With 1 base removed from V and 9 bases from J, the gap between germline ends came to 12 bases. CDR1 and CDR2 from the germline V gene are SGHAT and FQNNGV. The CDR3 protein is CASSLGGSLAQYF. DNA for the CDR3: TGTGCCAGCAGCTTAGGAGGCTCTCTAGCCCAGTACTTC.

The chain joins TRBV30 to TRBJ1-1; D unclear. With 2 bases removed from V and 0 bases from J, the gap between germline ends came to 10 bases. This CDR3 is 14 amino acids long. Germline values: CDR1 GTSNPN, CDR2 SVGIG (reference sequence). CDR3 nucleotides: TGTGCCTGGAGTATACCCGGTCTGAACACTGAAGCTTTCTTT. Translation gives CAWSIPGLNTEAFF.

V usage is TRBV5-8 and J usage is TRBJ2-1, with a tentative D call TRBD2 (5 bases). The germline gives CDR1 SGHTS, CDR2 YDEGEE. The CDR3 loop spans 18 amino acids. Trimming left V 4 bases short and J 3 bases short, with 23 bases between. The CDR3 nucleotides are TGTGCCAGCAGCCCCATTTGGGCGAACGGGATTAACTACAATGAGCAGTTCTTC. Translated: CASSPIWANGINYNEQFF.